The 8 T cell receptor beta chains reported below all come from one sample, sequenced in a study of blood T cell repertoires in COVID-19 (dated by TCRdb to the early 2020s). The method behind the library was the immunoSEQ multiplex PCR assay. This is the immuneACCESS table as TCRdb keeps it, with only in-frame sequences that have V and J called. A part of the clones is gone; compared with another copy, unresolved V genes explain less than half, and the rest is unexplained. This sample has hundreds of thousands of clones in its table, and around 86% of those were observed once. The ten top clones hold roughly 15% of the sample. The sample was peripheral blood. The receptors originated from a human donor in a cohort sampled during active COVID-19.

In its sample, this clone was seen many times. This sequence joins TRBV2 and TRBJ2-1; TRBD2 agrees at 7 bases. Germline CDR1 reads SNHLY; CDR2 reads FYNNEI. Trimming removed 6 bases from V and 0 bases from J; junction bases left unmatched: 11. The CDR3 spans 17 residues. The CDR3 loop is CASRRRSGMRSYNEQFF. CDR3 DNA: TGTGCCAGCAGACGAAGAAGCGGGATGCGCTCCTACAATGAGCAGTTCTTC.

A single count supports this clone. V gene TRBV6-4 combines with J gene TRBJ2-1; no clear D gene. The germline V gene encodes CDR1 MRHNA and CDR2 SNTAGT. Between the trimmed V and J ends, which lost 3 bases and 0 bases, there was a span of 9 bases. The CDR3 sequence is 15 residues long. In DNA, the CDR3 is TGTGCCAGCAGTGAAGGCGGATTCTCCTACAATGAGCAGTTCTTC. Its protein is CASSEGGFSYNEQFF.

V usage is TRBV3-1 (or the pseudogene TRBV3-2) and J usage is TRBJ2-7; TRBD1 agrees at 8 bases. Germline V gene lookup returns CDR1 LGHDT and CDR2 YNNKEL (reference sequence). The CDR3 runs to 16 residues. V lost 0 bases, J lost 5 bases, and 9 bases stayed unmatched. CDR3 region: CASSQEVGQGINEQYF. In DNA, the CDR3 is TGTGCCAGCAGCCAAGAAGTAGGACAGGGTATAAACGAGCAGTACTTC.

V usage is TRBV5-5 and J usage is TRBJ2-2, with D perhaps TRBD1 (5 bases). CDR1 SGHKS and CDR2 YYEKEE come from the germline V gene (reference sequence). The CDR3 is made up of 15 amino acids. Trimming cost V 4 bases and J 5 bases, with 15 bases left between them. Written as DNA, the CDR3 is TGTGCCAGCAGCCCTCAGGGTCCAGGGACCGGGGAGCTGTTTTTT. Translation gives CASSPQGPGTGELFF. Filled out from reference TRBV5-5 and TRBJ2-2, the complete variable domain reads DAGVTQSPTHLIKTRGQQVTLRCSPISGHKSVSWYQQVLGQGPQFIFQYYEKEERGRGNFPDRFSARQFPNYSSELNVNALLLGDSALYLCASSPQGPGTGELFFGEGSRLTVL.

This clone was seen only a few times. The chain employs TRBV18 and TRBJ1-1; the D is unclear. The CDR3 is 14 amino acids. V lost 2 bases and J lost 4, with 11 bases in between. Germline V gene lookup returns CDR1 KGHSH and CDR2 LQKENI. CDR3 coding DNA: TGTGCCAGCTCACCAAGCCCCCCTGGCACTGAAGCTTTCTTT. Translation: CASSPSPPGTEAFF.

This clone has only one observation. This rearrangement joins TRBV29-1 to TRBJ2-7; D gene uncertain. The CDR3 totals 11 residues. Germline V CDR1 and CDR2: SQVTM, ANQGSEA. Trimming stripped 5 bases from V and 0 bases from J, with 5 bases between. This CDR3 reads CSVSNSYEQYF. The DNA for the CDR3 is TGCAGCGTTAGCAACTCCTACGAGCAGTACTTC.

The chain uses TRBV7-2 and TRBJ2-1, with D perhaps matching TRBD2 (5 bases). CDR3 length: 14 residues. Trimming shortened V by 6 bases and J by 3 bases, and 12 bases separated the two germline ends. Germline CDR1 SGHTA, CDR2 FQGNSA. The CDR3 loop is CASSFLSGYNEQFF. The CDR3 nucleotides are TGTGCCAGCAGTTTCCTGAGCGGCTACAATGAGCAGTTCTTC.

The gene calls are TRBV21-1 and TRBJ1-1; the table's D call, TRBD1, has no DNA check behind it. TRBV21-1 is annotated as a pseudogene. The length of the CDR3 is 16 residues. CDR3 residues: CASSNRSRQGITEAFF. The CDR3 coding sequence is TGTGCCAGCAGCAATAGGTCAAGGCAGGGTATCACTGAAGCTTTCTTT.